These 21 T cell receptor beta chains share one sample of origin, sequenced in a study of T cell repertoires in cytomegalovirus infection. A single record per CDR3 protein comes from TCRdb applying MiXCR to the reads. The sample carries around 270,000 distinct CDR3 sequences, less than 9.5% recorded once. The sequenced sample was PBMCs. The source is a human donor in good health (CMV status not recorded). Some clones in this sample may be carry-over from other donors' samples.

This clonotype has at least ten counts. The chain carries TRBV7-1 and TRBJ2-3, with 8 nucleotides matching TRBD2. TRBV7-1 is an ORF; its function is uncertain. The CDR3 spans 15 residues. V shed 5 bases, J shed 6 bases, and the junction held 10 bases outside the gene matches. The DNA of the CDR3 is TGTGCCAGCAGCGTCAGCGGGAGAGAGTTGGATACGCAGTATTTT. The encoded protein is CASSVSGRELDTQYF.

This clonotype has ten or more counts. The chain carries TRBV7-2 and TRBJ1-5; TRBD1 aligns across 10 bases. Germline values: CDR1 SGHTA, CDR2 FQGNSA. The V gene end was trimmed by 5 bases and the J gene end by 6 bases; junction bases not matched to a gene: 4. This CDR3 has 14 residues. CDR3 protein: CASSRTGGGQPQHF. The CDR3 coding sequence is TGTGCCAGCAGCAGGACAGGGGGAGGTCAGCCCCAGCATTTT.

About this clonotype: This could be a read error, since a much larger clone is one nucleotide away. The chain employs TRBV7-2 and TRBJ1-1; D not resolved. Germline V CDR1 and CDR2: SGHTA, FQGNSA. This CDR3 spans 17 amino acids. The CDR3 is CAGSLGSGLGPTTEAFF. CDR3 in DNA: TGTGCCGGCAGCTTAGGGTCCGGCTTAGGTCCTACCACTGAAGCTTTCTTT.

This clonotype occurred many times. The rearrangement links TRBV6-2 or TRBV6-3 to TRBJ2-3; TRBD2 matches at 12 bases. The junction had 25 bases not matched to a gene; V was cut back by 2 bases and J by 4 bases. The CDR3 loop spans 23 amino acids. Germline V gene lookup returns CDR1 MNHEY and CDR2 SVGEGT. CDR3 nucleotide sequence: TGTGCCAGCAGTTACAGGTCTGTGGTAGGACCCAGGACTAGCGGGGACCTGCCAGATACGCAGTATTTT. As protein: CASSYRSVVGPRTSGDLPDTQYF.

This clonotype was counted ten times or more. V is TRBV11-2 and J is TRBJ1-2; D perhaps matches TRBD1 (5 bases). The CDR3 consists of 15 residues. The germline V gene encodes CDR1 SGHAT and CDR2 FQNNGV. V was trimmed by 5 bases and J by 0 bases, leaving 13 bases between them. As DNA, the CDR3 is TGTGCCAGCAGCACCAGCGGGACCACTAACTATGGCTACACCTTC. Protein product: CASSTSGTTNYGYTF.

This clonotype occurred many times. The CDR3 spells CASSTGAAGTDTQYF. The CDR3 DNA is TGTGCCAGCAGTACAGGGGCGGCGGGCACAGATACGCAGTATTTT. The chain joins TRBV28 to TRBJ2-3; 7 bases agree with TRBD1. Trimming cost V 5 bases and J 1 base; bases outside gene matches: 6. This CDR3 spans 15 amino acids. Germline CDR1 reads MDHEN; CDR2 reads SYDVKM.

The rearrangement links TRBV18 to TRBJ2-5, with a possible D match to TRBD2 (5 bases). This CDR3 comprises 15 residues. V shed 0 bases and J shed 0 bases, with 8 bases lying between them. CDR1 is KGHSH, CDR2 LQKENI, per germline. The CDR3 nucleotides are TGTGCCAGCTCACCACCTTGGACTCACCAAGAGACCCAGTACTTC. Amino acid sequence: CASSPPWTHQETQYF.

The chain carries TRBV7-9 and TRBJ1-6, with D perhaps TRBD1 (5 bases). The CDR3 spans 15 residues. CDR1 is SEHNR, CDR2 FQNEAQ, per germline (reference sequence). V lost 0 bases and J lost 10, with 13 bases in between. CDR3 in amino acids: CASSLAGVEGSPLHF. CDR3 DNA sequence: TGTGCCAGCAGCTTAGCGGGGGTGGAAGGCTCACCCCTCCACTTT.

The V gene is TRBV5-1, the J gene TRBJ1-4; TRBD1 agrees at 9 bases. Looked up from germline, CDR1 is SGHRS and CDR2 is YFSETQ. The CDR3 consists of 15 residues. V was pared by 0 bases and J by 6 bases, with 3 bases of the junction left unmatched. For the CDR3, the DNA is TGCGCCAGCAGCTTGGAACAGGGGGCCGATGAAAAACTGTTTTTT. This sequence encodes CASSLEQGADEKLFF.

The CDR3 DNA is TGTGCCAGCAGTTCGGACAGGCGACGCTCTGGAAACACCATATATTTT. Amino acids: CASSSDRRRSGNTIYF. The V and J genes are TRBV12-3 or TRBV12-4 and TRBJ1-3; 7 bases agree with TRBD1. Trimming removed 4 bases from V and 0 bases from J; junction bases left unmatched: 6. This CDR3 has 16 residues.

There are many counts of this clonotype. V and J are TRBV28 and TRBJ2-7; D is unclear. CDR3 length: 14 amino acids. Germline values: CDR1 MDHEN, CDR2 SYDVKM. The V and J ends lost 7 bases and 2 bases respectively, with 15 bases between them. The CDR3 DNA reads as TGTGCCAGCAACGGAGACCTCCGAACCTACGAGCAGTACTTC. This sequence encodes CASNGDLRTYEQYF.

About this clonotype itself: A much larger clone is a single base away; this may be a read error. This CDR3 reads CSSSLMRTGGEAFF. DNA of the CDR3: TGTTCCAGCAGTTTAATGAGGACAGGGGGTGAAGCTTTCTTT. The chain is built from TRBV28 and TRBJ1-1, with TRBD1 identical over 10 bases. The CDR3 runs to 14 residues. CDR1 MDHEN and CDR2 SYDVKM come from the germline V gene.

Only a few counts were recorded for this clonotype. The rearrangement links TRBV12-3 or TRBV12-4 to TRBJ2-1; 8 bases agree with TRBD1. The CDR3 is 14 residues long. J was trimmed by 6 bases and V by 5 bases; bases with no gene match: 6. The CDR3 loop is CASSLRTGSNEQFF. CDR3 in DNA: TGTGCCAGCAGTCTCCGGACAGGGTCCAATGAGCAGTTCTTC.

This clonotype was counted many times. The rearrangement joins TRBV7-9 to TRBJ1-1, with no clear D. V lost 1 base, J lost 4 bases, and 10 bases lay in between. The CDR3 loop spans 14 amino acids. The germline V gene encodes CDR1 SEHNR and CDR2 FQNEAQ (reference sequence). CDR3 nucleotides: TGTGCCAGCAGCTTAGGGTCCGGGCCCACTGAAGCTTTCTTT. Translated: CASSLGSGPTEAFF.

This clonotype was counted between two and nine times. This chain links TRBV19 with TRBJ2-2; D gene ambiguous. The CDR3 has 15 amino acids. With 1 base removed from V and 2 bases from J, the gap between germline ends came to 8 bases. Germline lookup yields CDR1 LNHDA and CDR2 SQIVND (reference sequence). In DNA, the CDR3 is TGTGCCAGTAGTATAGTTGCCTCAAACACCGGGGAGCTGTTTTTT. Amino acids: CASSIVASNTGELFF.

The table lists this clonotype with many counts. V gene TRBV4-2 combines with J gene TRBJ2-1; 14 bases fit TRBD2. V shed 1 base and J 5 bases; nucleotides not matched to a gene: 4. The germline V gene encodes CDR1 LGHNA and CDR2 YNFKEQ. This CDR3 contains 17 residues. This chain's CDR3 is CASSQVQGLAGDNEQFF. DNA for the CDR3: TGTGCCAGCAGCCAAGTCCAGGGACTAGCGGGGGACAATGAGCAGTTCTTC.

This clonotype was seen only a few times. This chain joins TRBV29-1 and TRBJ2-1; 10 bases map to TRBD2. With 6 bases clipped from V and 9 bases from J, the junction kept 8 bases outside the gene matches. Germline lookup yields CDR1 SQVTM and CDR2 ANQGSEA. This CDR3 region has 13 residues. In nucleotides, the CDR3 is TGCAGCGTGCAAGCGGGGGGGCGAGGTGAGCAGTTCTTC. It yields the protein CSVQAGGRGEQFF.

This chain links TRBV7-2 with TRBJ2-7; TRBD1 matches 9 bases. In germline, CDR1 is SGHTA, CDR2 FQGNSA. The CDR3 is made up of 15 amino acids. V gave up 1 base and J gave up 2 bases; unmatched junction bases: 3. The CDR3 loop is CTSSLGGTGPYEQYF. CDR3 DNA: TGTACCAGCAGCTTAGGGGGGACAGGGCCCTACGAGCAGTACTTC.

In its sample, this clonotype was seen many times. The chain employs TRBV7-2 and TRBJ1-3; no clear D. CDR1 and CDR2 (germline): SGHTA, FQGNSA. There are 14 residues in the CDR3. V was clipped by 5 bases and J by 2 bases, with 10 bases between them. CDR3 nucleotide sequence: TGTGCCAGCAGCATCCGCGTAACTGGAAACACCATATATTTT. Its protein is CASSIRVTGNTIYF.

This clonotype was picked up many times. The V and J genes are TRBV7-8 and TRBJ1-1, with D possibly being TRBD1 (5 bases). V was trimmed by 0 bases and J by 1 base, leaving 15 bases between them. The V gene's germline CDR1 is SGHVS and CDR2 FQNEAQ. The CDR3 consists of 17 residues. The CDR3, as DNA: TGTGCCAGCAGCTTAGCCTATCACCGGACACAGAACACTGAAGCTTTCTTT. It encodes CASSLAYHRTQNTEAFF.

There are a few counts of this clonotype. The J gene is TRBJ2-5, the V gene TRBV12-3 or TRBV12-4; D remains unclear. This CDR3 has 13 amino acids. The V end was cut by 6 bases, the J end by 0 bases, with 8 bases between. For the CDR3, the DNA is TGTGCCAGCAGGCCAAGCAACCAAGAGACCCAGTACTTC. Protein: CASRPSNQETQYF.